A selection of T cell receptor beta chains follows, all from one sample in a study of T cell responses to AZD1222 COVID-19 vaccine. The data were produced by immunoSEQ multiplex PCR, yet TCRdb's version contains in-frame clones alone and is incomplete. The repertoire holds about 150,000 clones, 91% seen once, with 5% in the top ten. The sample consisted of peripheral blood, taken on day 0 of AZD1222 vaccination. These receptor sequences come from an adult in good health. CDR3s include the opening cysteine and the closing phenylalanine or tryptophan. Fields, in order: clone size, V gene, J gene, D gene, CDR3 DNA, CDR3 protein. A D gene is named only where the DNA matches it firmly. Rows may omit the clone size; those that give it use once, few, many or a size class.

once	TRBV7-2	TRBJ2-1	NA	TGTGCCAGCAGCGACCTTGGGGGCCCCCAGGACTATGAGCAGTTCTTC	CASSDLGGPQDYEQFF
NA	TRBV28	TRBJ2-7	TRBD1	TGTGCCAGCAGTCACGACAGGGAGCTAACCGAGCAGTACTTC	CASSHDRELTEQYF
few	TRBV15	TRBJ2-7	NA	TGTGCCACCAGCAGAAAGGGGGCCTACGAGCAGTACTTC	CATSRKGAYEQYF
NA	TRBV15	TRBJ1-4	TRBD1	TGTGCCACCAGCCGGGGCTGGACAGGGGGAAATGAAAAACTGTTTTTT	CATSRGWTGGNEKLFF
NA	TRBV6-5	TRBJ2-7	NA	TGTGCCAGCAGTGACTCTCACGAGCAGTACTTC	CASSDSHEQYF
NA	TRBV28	TRBJ1-5	NA	TGTGCCAGCAGTTTTCGGCGAGATAGCAATCAGCCCCAGCATTTT	CASSFRRDSNQPQHF
once	TRBV19	TRBJ1-5	NA	TGTGCCAGTAGTAGGGAAGCTTATAGCAATCAGCCCCAGCATTTT	CASSREAYSNQPQHF
few	TRBV4-3	TRBJ2-7	NA	TGCGCCAGCAGCCAAGATCCGGACTCCTACGAGCAGTACTTC	CASSQDPDSYEQYF
NA	TRBV6-2/TRBV6-3	TRBJ2-5	NA	TGTGCCAGCAGTTACTCCGGACATACAGGGGAGACCCAGTACTTC	CASSYSGHTGETQYF
NA	TRBV6-5	TRBJ1-5	TRBD1	TGTGCCAGCAGCAGACAGGGTAATTTGGGGCAGCCCCAGCATTTT	CASSRQGNLGQPQHF
NA	TRBV6-4	TRBJ1-2	NA	TGTGCCACCCGCGGGGGAGGGGAAAATCCGCCTCATGGCTACACCTTC	CATRGGGENPPHGYTF
NA	TRBV21-1	TRBJ2-7	NA	TGTGCCAGCAGCAAATGGGCAGGGAGCTCCTACGAGCAGTACTTC	CASSKWAGSSYEQYF
NA	TRBV7-9	TRBJ1-2	NA	TGTGCCAGCAGCGGAGGGACAACCTATGGCTACACCTTC	CASSGGTTYGYTF
NA	TRBV6-6	TRBJ1-6	NA	TGTGCCAGCAGCTCTAGGGAATATCCCGCCCTCCACTTT	CASSSREYPALHF